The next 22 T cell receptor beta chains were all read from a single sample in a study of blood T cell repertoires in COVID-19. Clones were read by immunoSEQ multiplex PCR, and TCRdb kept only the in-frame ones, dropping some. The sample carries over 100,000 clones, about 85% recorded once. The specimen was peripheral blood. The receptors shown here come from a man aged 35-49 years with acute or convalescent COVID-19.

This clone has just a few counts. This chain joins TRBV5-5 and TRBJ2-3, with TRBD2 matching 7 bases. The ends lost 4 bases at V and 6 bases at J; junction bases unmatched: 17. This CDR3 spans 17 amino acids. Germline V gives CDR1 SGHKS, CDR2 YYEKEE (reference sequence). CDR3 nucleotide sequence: TGTGCCAGCAGCACTCAGACTAGCCCCACGCCCTCGGATACGCAGTATTTT. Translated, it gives CASSTQTSPTPSDTQYF.

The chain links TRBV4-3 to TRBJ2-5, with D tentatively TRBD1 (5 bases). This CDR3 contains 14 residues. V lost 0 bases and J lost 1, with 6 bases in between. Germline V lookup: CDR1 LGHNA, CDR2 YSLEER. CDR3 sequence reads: CASSQDDSQETQYF. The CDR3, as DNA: TGCGCCAGCAGCCAAGACGACAGCCAAGAGACCCAGTACTTC.

The CDR3: CASRGRTDTQYF. In nucleotides, the CDR3 is TGTGCCAGCCGCGGGCGAACAGATACGCAGTATTTT. This rearrangement joins TRBV11-3 to TRBJ2-3; D might be TRBD2 (5 bases). This CDR3 has 12 amino acids. V dropped 8 bases and J dropped 3 bases, with 9 bases sitting between them. Germline V gene sequence: CDR1 SGHNT, CDR2 YENEEA.

The CDR3: CSVGEGVNTEAFF. The DNA of the CDR3 is TGCAGCGTTGGGGAGGGGGTGAACACTGAAGCTTTCTTT. The rearrangement uses TRBV29-1 and TRBJ1-1, with a weak D call TRBD1 (6 bases). CDR3 length: 13 residues. Germline V gives CDR1 SQVTM, CDR2 ANQGSEA. The V end lost 4 bases, the J end lost 0 bases, and 9 bases lay between the germline ends.

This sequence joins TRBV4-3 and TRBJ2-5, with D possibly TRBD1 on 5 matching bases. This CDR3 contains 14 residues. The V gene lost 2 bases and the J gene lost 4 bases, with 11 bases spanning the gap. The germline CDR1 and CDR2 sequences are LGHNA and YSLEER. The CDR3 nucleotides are TGCGCCAGCAGCCAACGTAGTGGGGCAGAGACCCAGTACTTC. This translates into CASSQRSGAETQYF.

The CDR3 reads CASSDQGADTQYF. CDR3 nucleotide sequence: TGTGCCAGCAGTGACCAGGGTGCAGATACGCAGTATTTT. The rearrangement links TRBV6-4 to TRBJ2-3, with D possibly TRBD1 on 5 matching bases. Between the trimmed V and J ends, which lost 2 bases and 4 bases, there was a span of 7 bases. The length of the CDR3 is 13 residues. Germline CDR1 MRHNA, CDR2 SNTAGT.

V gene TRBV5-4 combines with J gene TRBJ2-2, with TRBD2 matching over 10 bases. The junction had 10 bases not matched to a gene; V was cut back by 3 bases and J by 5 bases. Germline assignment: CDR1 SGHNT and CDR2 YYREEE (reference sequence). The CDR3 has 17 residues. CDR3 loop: CASSYALAGVGTGELFF. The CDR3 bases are TGTGCCAGCAGCTACGCCCTAGCGGGAGTCGGGACCGGGGAGCTGTTTTTT.

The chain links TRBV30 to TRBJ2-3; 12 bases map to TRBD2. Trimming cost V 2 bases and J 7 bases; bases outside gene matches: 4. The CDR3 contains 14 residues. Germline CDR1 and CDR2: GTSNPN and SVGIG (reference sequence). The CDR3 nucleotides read TGTGCCTGGAGTCCGGGGACTAGCGGGTATACGCAGTATTTT. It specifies CAWSPGTSGYTQYF.

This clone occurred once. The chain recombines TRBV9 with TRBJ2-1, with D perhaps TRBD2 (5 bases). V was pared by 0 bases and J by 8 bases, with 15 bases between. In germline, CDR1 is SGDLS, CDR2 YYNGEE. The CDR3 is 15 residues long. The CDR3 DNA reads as TGTGCCAGCAGCGTAGCGCCAATAGCCGGGGATGAGCAGTTCTTC. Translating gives CASSVAPIAGDEQFF.

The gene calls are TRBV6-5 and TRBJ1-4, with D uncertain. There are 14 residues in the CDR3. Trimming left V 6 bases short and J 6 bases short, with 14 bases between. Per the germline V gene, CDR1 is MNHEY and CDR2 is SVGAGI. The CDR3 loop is CASSPERAYEKLFF. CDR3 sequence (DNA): TGTGCCAGCAGCCCGGAGAGGGCCTATGAAAAACTGTTTTTT.

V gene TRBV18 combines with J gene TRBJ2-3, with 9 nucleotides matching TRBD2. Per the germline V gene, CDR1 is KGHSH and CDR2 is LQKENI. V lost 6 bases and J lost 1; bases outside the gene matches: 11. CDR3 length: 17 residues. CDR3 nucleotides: TGTGCCAGCTCTCGGACCGGCGGGGGGGCTCGCACAGATACGCAGTATTTT. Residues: CASSRTGGGARTDTQYF.

CDR3 sequence reads: CASSLDRGTGDTEAFF. CDR3 sequence (DNA): TGCGCCAGCAGCTTGGATCGGGGGACAGGGGACACTGAAGCTTTCTTT. This rearrangement joins TRBV5-1 to TRBJ1-1; TRBD1 matches at 10 bases. The ends lost 0 bases at V and 3 bases at J; junction bases unmatched: 5. Germline CDR1 reads SGHRS; CDR2 reads YFSETQ. This CDR3 is 16 amino acids long. Based on the CDR3 plus reference TRBV5-1 and TRBJ1-1, the full variable domain is KAGVTQTPRYLIKTRGQQVTLSCSPISGHRSVSWYQQTPGQGLQFLFEYFSETQRNKGNFPGRFSGRQFSNSRSEMNVSTLELGDSALYLCASSLDRGTGDTEAFFGQGTRLTVV.

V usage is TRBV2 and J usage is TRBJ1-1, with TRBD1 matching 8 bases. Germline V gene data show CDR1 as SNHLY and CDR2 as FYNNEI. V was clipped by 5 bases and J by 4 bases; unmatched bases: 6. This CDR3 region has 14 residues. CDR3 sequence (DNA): TGTGCCAGCAGTTCGGACAGGGAAGGCACTGAAGCTTTCTTT. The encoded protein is CASSSDREGTEAFF. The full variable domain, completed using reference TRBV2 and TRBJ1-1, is EPEVTQTPSHQVTQMGQEVILRCVPISNHLYFYWYRQILGQKVEFLVSFYNNEISEKSEIFDDQFSVERPDGSNFTLKIRSTKLEDSAMYFCASSSDREGTEAFFGQGTRLTVV.

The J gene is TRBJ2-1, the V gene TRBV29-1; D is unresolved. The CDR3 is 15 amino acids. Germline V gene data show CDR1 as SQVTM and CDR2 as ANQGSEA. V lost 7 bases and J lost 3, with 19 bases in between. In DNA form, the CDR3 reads TGCAGCGCCCAGCAGGTCTCAACTTTCTACAATGAGCAGTTCTTC. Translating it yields CSAQQVSTFYNEQFF.

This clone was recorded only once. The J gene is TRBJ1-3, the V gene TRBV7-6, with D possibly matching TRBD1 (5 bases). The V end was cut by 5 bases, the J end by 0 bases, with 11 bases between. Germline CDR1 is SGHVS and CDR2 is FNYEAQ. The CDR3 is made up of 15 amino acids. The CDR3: CASSRERGSGNTIYF. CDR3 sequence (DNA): TGTGCCAGCAGCCGAGAAAGGGGCTCTGGAAACACCATATATTTT.

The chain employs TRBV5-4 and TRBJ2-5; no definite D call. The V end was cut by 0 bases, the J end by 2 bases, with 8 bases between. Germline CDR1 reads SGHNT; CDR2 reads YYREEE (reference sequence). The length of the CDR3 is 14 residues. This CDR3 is CASSLALEQETQYF. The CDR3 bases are TGTGCCAGCAGCTTGGCCCTAGAGCAAGAGACCCAGTACTTC.

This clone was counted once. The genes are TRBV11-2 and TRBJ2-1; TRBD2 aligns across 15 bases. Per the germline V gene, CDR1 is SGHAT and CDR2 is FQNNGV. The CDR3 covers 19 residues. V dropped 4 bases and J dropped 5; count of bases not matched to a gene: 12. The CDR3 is CASSSSGLAGGPGNNEQFF. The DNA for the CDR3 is TGTGCCAGCAGCTCCTCGGGACTAGCGGGAGGACCAGGAAACAATGAGCAGTTCTTC.

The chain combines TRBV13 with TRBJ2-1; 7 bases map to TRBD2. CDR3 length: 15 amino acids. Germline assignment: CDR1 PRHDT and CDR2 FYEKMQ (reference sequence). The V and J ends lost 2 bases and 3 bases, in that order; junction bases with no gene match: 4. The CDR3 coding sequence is TGTGCCAGCAGCTTATTCCGCGGGGGCTACAATGAGCAGTTCTTC. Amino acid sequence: CASSLFRGGYNEQFF.

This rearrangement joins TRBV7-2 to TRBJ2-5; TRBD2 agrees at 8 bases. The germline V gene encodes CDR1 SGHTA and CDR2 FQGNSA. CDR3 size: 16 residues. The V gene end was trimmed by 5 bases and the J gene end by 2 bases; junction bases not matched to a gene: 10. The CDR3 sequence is CASSEGLAGGQETQYF. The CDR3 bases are TGTGCCAGCAGCGAAGGATTGGCGGGGGGTCAAGAGACCCAGTACTTC.

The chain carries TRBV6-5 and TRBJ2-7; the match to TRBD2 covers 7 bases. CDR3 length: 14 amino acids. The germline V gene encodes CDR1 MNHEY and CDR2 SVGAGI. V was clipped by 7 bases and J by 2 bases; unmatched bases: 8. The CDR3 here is CASIPSGVPYEQYF. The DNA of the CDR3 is TGTGCCAGCATTCCCAGCGGGGTTCCCTACGAGCAGTACTTC.

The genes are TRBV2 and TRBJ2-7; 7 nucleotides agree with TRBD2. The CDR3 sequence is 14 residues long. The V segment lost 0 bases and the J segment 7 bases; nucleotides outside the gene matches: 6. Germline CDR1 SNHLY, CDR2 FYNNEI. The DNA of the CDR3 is TGTGCCAGCAGTGAAGCCCAGCGGGGAAGGGAGCAGTACTTC. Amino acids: CASSEAQRGREQYF.

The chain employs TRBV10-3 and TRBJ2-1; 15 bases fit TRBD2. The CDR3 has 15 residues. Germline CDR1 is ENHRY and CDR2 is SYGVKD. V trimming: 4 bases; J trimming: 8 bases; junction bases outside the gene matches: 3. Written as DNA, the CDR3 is TGTGCCATCAGTGGGACTAGCGGGGGGGCCGATGAGCAGTTCTTC. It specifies CAISGTSGGADEQFF.